This record looks at one TCR beta chain sequence and its context. This record belongs to a study of blood T cell repertoires in COVID-19. Looking at the study overall: Donors in the United States, Italy and Spain gave samples during acute or convalescent COVID-19.

Germline lookup yields CDR1 SGHVS and CDR2 FQNEAQ. The CDR3 length is 16 residues. V was clipped by 3 bases and J by 4 bases; unmatched bases: 9. The cohort comprised adults aged about 18 to 90 years residing in about 25 US areas. Categorization into cohorts depended on clinical history that participants reported. Produced via immunoSEQ multiplex PCR; TCRdb's table is partial and in-frame only. In the table there are some 230,000 clones, roughly 83% of which are singletons. Sequencing was performed on PBMCs or T cells enriched from blood (not recorded which). This sequence joins TRBV7-8 and TRBJ2-7; 10 bases match TRBD2. The source is a woman in her forties with acute COVID-19. CDR3 region: CASSFVSGTSVYEQYF. DNA of the CDR3: TGTGCCAGCAGCTTTGTCTCCGGGACTAGCGTGTACGAGCAGTACTTC.